Listed below are T cell receptor beta chains from one sample, sequenced in a study of patients and donors after allogeneic stem cell transplantation. TCRdb reprocessed the RT-PCR reads with MiXCR, giving one entry per CDR3 protein. The sample records 190,000 or so distinct CDR3 sequences, 41% being singletons. Sequenced input: blood, either unsorted or a sorted T cell fraction (not recorded which). These TCRs come from a human donor who was either an allogeneic HSCT recipient or a stem cell or donor lymphocyte infusion donor (not recorded which). It is not recorded whose cells these are; they may come from a transplant donor. The CDR3 runs from the conserved cysteine through the conserved F or W. D genes are given only for firm matches. Rows may omit the clone size; those that give it use once, few, many or a size class.

clone_size	d_call	v_call	j_call	cdr3_nt	cdr3_aa
.	.	TRBV20-1	TRBJ2-2	TGCAGTGCTAGGAGGAGTGACACCGGGGAGCTGTTTTTT	CSARRSDTGELFF
.	TRBD2	TRBV11-2	TRBJ2-1	TGTGCCAGCAGTTCCTTGGGACTAGCGGGAGTGAATGAGCAGTTCTTC	CASSSLGLAGVNEQFF
.	.	TRBV3-1	TRBJ1-1	TGTGCCAGCAGCCAAGATGGCAGGTTCACTGAAGCTTTCTTT	CASSQDGRFTEAFF
.	.	TRBV27	TRBJ2-3	TGTGCCAGCAGTTTACGGGGAAGCACAGATACGCAGTATTTT	CASSLRGSTDTQYF
few	.	TRBV5-6	TRBJ1-2	TGTGCCAGCAGCTCCGAGGATAACGGTGGCTACACCTTC	CASSSEDNGGYTF
.	.	TRBV7-9	TRBJ2-3	TGTGCCAGCAGCTTAGATCGGTTTACCCGGGAGCACGATACGCAGTATTTT	CASSLDRFTREHDTQYF
few	.	TRBV4-3	TRBJ1-5	TGCGCCAGCAGCCAAGATCGGGCCGGGAATCAGCCCCAGCATTTT	CASSQDRAGNQPQHF
.	TRBD1	TRBV7-9	TRBJ2-7	TGTGCCAGCAGCTTATTGGGGACAGGCACAATCGAGCAGTACTTC	CASSLLGTGTIEQYF
few	TRBD1	TRBV6-2/TRBV6-3	TRBJ2-7	TGTGCCAGCAACCAGGGACAGGGCCTCGAGCAGTACTTC	CASNQGQGLEQYF
many	.	TRBV5-1	TRBJ1-1	TGCGCCAGCAGCTTGGACAGGGACTTCCCTGAAGCTTTCTTT	CASSLDRDFPEAFF
.	.	TRBV5-1	TRBJ2-3	TGCGCCAGCAGCTTGGCCAAAGCATCTAGCACAGATACGCAGTATTTT	CASSLAKASSTDTQYF
.	TRBD1	TRBV28	TRBJ1-2	TGTGCCAGCAAATCCCGAACAGGGGTCGGACTCTATGGCTACACCTTC	CASKSRTGVGLYGYTF
.	.	TRBV5-1	TRBJ2-7	TGCGCCAGCAGCGCCCTCGTTGGTAACGAGCAGTACTTC	CASSALVGNEQYF
few	.	TRBV18	TRBJ2-7	TGTGCCAGCTCACCATTCGGGTTTGAGGGAGAGCAGTACTTC	CASSPFGFEGEQYF
.	.	TRBV7-9	TRBJ1-1	TGTGCCAGCAGCGGCATGAACACTGAAGCTTTCTTT	CASSGMNTEAFF
.	.	TRBV5-6	TRBJ2-5	TGTGCCAGCAGCTTCGAACGGGGTCGGGGGGAGACCCAGTACTTC	CASSFERGRGETQYF
.	TRBD2	TRBV29-1	TRBJ2-7	TGCAGCGTTGGCACCGGGAGGAGTTACGAGCAGTACTTC	CSVGTGRSYEQYF
once	.	TRBV4-3	TRBJ2-1	TGCGCCAGCAGCCAATCGTCCCCCTACAATGAGCAGTTCTTC	CASSQSSPYNEQFF
.	.	TRBV5-1	TRBJ2-3	TGCGCCAGCGCAGATAGGGATACAGATACGCAGTATTTT	CASADRDTDTQYF
.	TRBD1	TRBV7-9	TRBJ2-3	TGTGCCAGCAACTACCCGACAGGGGAGGCAGATACGCAGTATTTT	CASNYPTGEADTQYF
.	.	TRBV29-1	TRBJ1-2	TGCAGCGTCGCGACAGGCCCTGGGAGTGGCTACACCTTC	CSVATGPGSGYTF
once	.	TRBV7-9	TRBJ2-5	TGTGCCAGCAGCTTAATTGGGAGCAGGTGGCTTGGGGAGACCCAGTACTTC	CASSLIGSRWLGETQYF
few	.	TRBV28	TRBJ1-1	TGTGCCAGTTATCAGGGCCCTGAAGCTTTCTTT	CASYQGPEAFF
.	.	TRBV20-1	TRBJ2-1	TGCAGTGCTAGAGATTTTTCCTATGAGCAGTTCTTC	CSARDFSYEQFF
once	.	TRBV6-5	TRBJ1-2	TGTGCCAGCAGTTACGGGTTTGGGTCGGCAGCCGCGATGTATGGCTACACCTTC	CASSYGFGSAAAMYGYTF
few	.	TRBV12-3/TRBV12-4	TRBJ2-2	TGTGCCAGCAGTCTGGATGTCGGGGAGCTGTTTTTT	CASSLDVGELFF
.	.	TRBV18	TRBJ1-5	TGTGCCAGCTCACAGGGGGGCAATCAGCCCCAGCATTTT	CASSQGGNQPQHF
.	.	TRBV15	TRBJ1-4	TGTGCCACCAGCAGAGTGGGCTATAATGAAAAACTGTTTTTT	CATSRVGYNEKLFF
.	.	TRBV29-1	TRBJ1-1	TGCAGCGTCGCAGGGTGGGCTGAAGCTTTCTTT	CSVAGWAEAFF
.	.	TRBV12-3/TRBV12-4	TRBJ2-2	TGTGCCAGCAACGGACACCTATCGAACACCGGGGAGCTGTTTTTT	CASNGHLSNTGELFF
few	.	TRBV7-8	TRBJ2-3	TGTGCCAGCAGCTTTCTCGCGGCCATGCGGGATACGCAGTATTTT	CASSFLAAMRDTQYF
.	.	TRBV5-6	TRBJ2-7	TGTGCCAGCAGCCAGTGGGGTTTTGGCTCCTACGAGCAGTACTTC	CASSQWGFGSYEQYF
.	.	TRBV6-2/TRBV6-3	TRBJ2-1	TGTGCCAGCAATGGTGAGCAGTTCTTC	CASNGEQFF
.	TRBD2	TRBV6-5	TRBJ2-1	TGTGCCAGCAGTTACATGTTGTTAGCGGGGGTCGATGAGCAGTTCTTC	CASSYMLLAGVDEQFF
.	TRBD2	TRBV12-3/TRBV12-4	TRBJ2-4	TGTGCCAGCAGTTTTCGGGGGGTCCTAATAACCAAAAACATTCAGTACTTC	CASSFRGVLITKNIQYF
.	.	TRBV7-9	TRBJ1-3	TGTGCCAGCAGCTTAGATGCGACGTCTCCTGGAAACACCATATATTTT	CASSLDATSPGNTIYF
few	TRBD1	TRBV6-5	TRBJ1-2	TGTGCCAGCCGTCGGGAGGGGGCGGACTATGGCTACACCTTC	CASRREGADYGYTF
many	.	TRBV21-1	TRBJ1-1	TGTGCCAGCAGCAAAGAACGGGCCATGAACACTGAAGCTTTCTTT	CASSKERAMNTEAFF
.	.	TRBV7-9	TRBJ2-5	TGTGCCAGCAGCTTAGTTTCCCTAGCTCAAGAGACCCAGTACTTC	CASSLVSLAQETQYF
.	TRBD2	TRBV15	TRBJ2-7	TGTGCCACCAGCAGCGGGGAGCGGGAGGTATCCTACGAGCAGTACTTC	CATSSGEREVSYEQYF
.	TRBD1	TRBV27	TRBJ1-1	TGTGCCAGCAGTTTATCAGACAGGGTACAAGCTTTCTTT	CASSLSDRVQAFF
few	.	TRBV12-3/TRBV12-4	TRBJ2-1	TGTGCCAGCAGTTTTGGCGGGGAGCAGTTCTTC	CASSFGGEQFF
few	.	TRBV13	TRBJ1-1	TGTGCCAGCAGCCGGGACATACCGAACACTGAAGCTTTCTTT	CASSRDIPNTEAFF
.	.	TRBV7-9	TRBJ1-5	TGTGCCAGCAGCTTAGTACGGGGGCTGAATAGCAATCAGCCCCAGCATTTT	CASSLVRGLNSNQPQHF
few	TRBD1	TRBV12-3/TRBV12-4	TRBJ1-2	TGTGCCAGCAGTTTTGGTGGGAAGGGGGGACAGAACTATGGCTACACCTTC	CASSFGGKGGQNYGYTF